The entry below gives a single T cell receptor (beta chain) sequence along with its context. The CDR3 covers 13 residues. The V gene's germline CDR1 is SGHAT and CDR2 FQDESV (reference sequence). V lost 4 bases, J lost 4 bases, and 4 bases stayed unmatched. TCRdb's copy holds only in-frame clones and misses some; the assay was immunoSEQ multiplex PCR. The profile shows roughly 720,000 clones, about 90% of them singletons. This specimen comes from a study of shared clonotypes between healthy human individuals. CCR7-negative CD45RA+ TemRA cells were combined with CD45RO+ cells to form CD8 memory. The sample comprised memory CD8+ T cells from PBMCs. The subset denotes: CD45RO+ cells pooled with CCR7-negative TemRA cells. This chain joins TRBV11-1 and TRBJ2-7, with 7 bases fitting TRBD2. The TCR originated in a young man in good health. Some clones in this sample may be carry-over from other donors' samples. The CDR3 nucleotides are TGTGCCAGCAGCTGGGGGGGAACGTACGAGCAGTACTTC. As protein: CASSWGGTYEQYF.